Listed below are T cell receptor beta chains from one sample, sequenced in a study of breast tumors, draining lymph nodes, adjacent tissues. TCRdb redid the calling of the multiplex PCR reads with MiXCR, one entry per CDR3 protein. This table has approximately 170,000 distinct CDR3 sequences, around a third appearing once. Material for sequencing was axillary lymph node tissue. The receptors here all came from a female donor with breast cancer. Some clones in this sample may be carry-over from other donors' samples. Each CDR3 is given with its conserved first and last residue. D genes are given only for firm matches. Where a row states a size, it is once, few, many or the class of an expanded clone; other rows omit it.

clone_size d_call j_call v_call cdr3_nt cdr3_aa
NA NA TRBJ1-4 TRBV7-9 TGTGCCAGCAGCCTAGGCTACAATGAAAAACTGTTTTTT CASSLGYNEKLFF
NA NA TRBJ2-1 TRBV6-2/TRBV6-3 TGTGCCAGCAGTTACGGACGGGTTTACAATGAGCAGTTCTTC CASSYGRVYNEQFF
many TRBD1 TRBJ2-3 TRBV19 TGTGCCAGTAGTCTGGGGACAGGGGAAGATACGCAGTATTTT CASSLGTGEDTQYF
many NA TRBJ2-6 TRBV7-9 TGTGCCAGCAGCTTAGCGTGGTCATCTGGGGCCAACGTCCTGACTTTC CASSLAWSSGANVLTF
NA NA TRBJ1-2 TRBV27 TGTGCCAGCAGTTTACAAGGGGCCCATATGGAGGGCTACACCTTC CASSLQGAHMEGYTF
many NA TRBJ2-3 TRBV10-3 TGTGCCATCAGTGAGTCTCGGGGAAGCACAGATACGCAGTATTTT CAISESRGSTDTQYF
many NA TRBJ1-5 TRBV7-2 TGTGCCAGCAGCCCAGGGACGGCTAGCAATCAGCCCCAGCATTTT CASSPGTASNQPQHF
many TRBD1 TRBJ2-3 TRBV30 TGTGCCTGGAGGGTCACAGGGGGCATCACAGATACGCAGTATTTT CAWRVTGGITDTQYF
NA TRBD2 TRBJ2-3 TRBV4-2 TGTGCCAGCAGCCATATGCTAAGCGGGAGCTACAATGAGCAGTATTTT CASSHMLSGSYNEQYF
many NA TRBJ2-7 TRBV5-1 TGCGCCAGCAGCTTGGCTGGGGGACGGATGGCCTACGAGCAGTACTTC CASSLAGGRMAYEQYF
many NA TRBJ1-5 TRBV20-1 TGCAGTGCTTGGGGGCGGGGCATGAATCAGCCCCAGCATTTT CSAWGRGMNQPQHF
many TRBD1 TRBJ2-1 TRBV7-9 TGTGCCAGCAGCCGGACAGGGTTGACGAACAATGAGCAGTTCTTC CASSRTGLTNNEQFF
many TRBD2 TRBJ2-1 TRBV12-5 TGTGCTAGTGGGCGCGGGGGAGGGAGCTACAATGAGCAGTTCTTC CASGRGGGSYNEQFF
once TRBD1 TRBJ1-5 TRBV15 TGTGCCACCAGCAGTGAAAACAGGGGGAATCAGCCCCAGCATTTT CATSSENRGNQPQHF
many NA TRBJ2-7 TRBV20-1 TGCAGTGTACGGGGGGCGGGACCAGAGCAGTACTTC CSVRGAGPEQYF
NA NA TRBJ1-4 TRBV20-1 TGCAGTGCTAGAGACCAGCGGATCGAAAAACTGTTTTTT CSARDQRIEKLFF
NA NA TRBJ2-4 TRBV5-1 TGCGCCAGCAGCCCTGCCTTGGGGGGCAATAGGGGCAAAAACATTCAGTACTTC CASSPALGGNRGKNIQYF
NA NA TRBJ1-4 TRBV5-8 TGTGCCAGCAACTTGGTCACCTCGGGACCGTCGAATGAAAAACTGTTTTTT CASNLVTSGPSNEKLFF
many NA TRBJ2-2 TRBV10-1 TGCGCCAGCAGCTCACAGCGACCCGCGAACACCGGGGAGCTGTTTTTT CASSSQRPANTGELFF
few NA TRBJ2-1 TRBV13 TGTGCCAGCAGCTCCGTTGTGGACTCCTACAATGAGCAGTTCTTC CASSSVVDSYNEQFF
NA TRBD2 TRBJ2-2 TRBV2 TGTGCCAGCCGGGAAGCTGGACTAGCGGGTCCCACCGGGGAGCTGTTTTTT CASREAGLAGPTGELFF
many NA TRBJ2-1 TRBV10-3 TGTGCCATCAGTCTGACGAGCTCCTACAATGAGCAGTTCTTC CAISLTSSYNEQFF
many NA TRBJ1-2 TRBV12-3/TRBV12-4 TGTGCCAGCAGCCCCGGTGATGGCTACACCTTC CASSPGDGYTF